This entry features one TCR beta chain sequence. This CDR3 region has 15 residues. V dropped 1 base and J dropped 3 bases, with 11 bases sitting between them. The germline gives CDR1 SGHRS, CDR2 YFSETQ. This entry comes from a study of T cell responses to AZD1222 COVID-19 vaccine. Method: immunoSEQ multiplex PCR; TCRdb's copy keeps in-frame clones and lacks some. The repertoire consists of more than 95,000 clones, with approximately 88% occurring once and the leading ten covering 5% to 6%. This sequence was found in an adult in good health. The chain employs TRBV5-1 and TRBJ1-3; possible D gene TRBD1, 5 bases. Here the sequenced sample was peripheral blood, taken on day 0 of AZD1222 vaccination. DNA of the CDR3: TGCGCCAGCAGCTTGAGTGGGGGACGTGGAAACACCATATATTTT. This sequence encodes CASSLSGGRGNTIYF.